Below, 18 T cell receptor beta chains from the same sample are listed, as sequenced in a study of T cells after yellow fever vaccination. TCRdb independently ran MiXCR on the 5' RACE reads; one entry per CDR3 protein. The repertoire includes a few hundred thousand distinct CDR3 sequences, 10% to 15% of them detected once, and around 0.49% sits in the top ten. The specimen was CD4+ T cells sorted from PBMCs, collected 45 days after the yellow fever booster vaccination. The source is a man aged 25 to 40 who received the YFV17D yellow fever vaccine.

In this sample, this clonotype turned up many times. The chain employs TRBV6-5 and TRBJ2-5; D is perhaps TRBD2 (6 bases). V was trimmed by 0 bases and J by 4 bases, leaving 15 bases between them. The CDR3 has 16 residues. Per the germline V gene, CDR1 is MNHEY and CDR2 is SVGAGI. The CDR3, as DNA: TGTGCCAGCAGTTACTCGGGAGGTCGTCTGGGAGAGACCCAGTACTTC. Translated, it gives CASSYSGGRLGETQYF.

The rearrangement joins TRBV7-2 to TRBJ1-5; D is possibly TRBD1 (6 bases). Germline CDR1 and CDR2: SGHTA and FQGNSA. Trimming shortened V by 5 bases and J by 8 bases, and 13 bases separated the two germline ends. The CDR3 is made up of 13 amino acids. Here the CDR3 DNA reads TGTGCCAGCAGCCGAGGCAGGGGTGAGCCCCAGCATTTT. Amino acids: CASSRGRGEPQHF.

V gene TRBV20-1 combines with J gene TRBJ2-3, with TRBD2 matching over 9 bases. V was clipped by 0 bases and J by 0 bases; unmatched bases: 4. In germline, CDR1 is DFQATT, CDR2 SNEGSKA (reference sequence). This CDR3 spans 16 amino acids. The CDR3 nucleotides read TGCAGTGCTAGAGACCTTACTAGCGGGAGCACAGATACGCAGTATTTT. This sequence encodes CSARDLTSGSTDTQYF.

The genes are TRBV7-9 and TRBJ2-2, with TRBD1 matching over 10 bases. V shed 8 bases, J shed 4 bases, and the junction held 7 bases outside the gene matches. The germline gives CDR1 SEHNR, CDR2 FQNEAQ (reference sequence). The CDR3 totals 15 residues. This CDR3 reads CASLRDRGSTGELFF. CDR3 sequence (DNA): TGTGCCAGCCTCCGGGACAGGGGATCCACCGGGGAGCTGTTTTTT.

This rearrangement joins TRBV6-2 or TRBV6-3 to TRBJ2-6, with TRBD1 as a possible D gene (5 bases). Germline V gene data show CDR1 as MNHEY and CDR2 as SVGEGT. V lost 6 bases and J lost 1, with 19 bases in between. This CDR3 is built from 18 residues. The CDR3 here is CASRMVQGEESGANVLTF. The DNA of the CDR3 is TGTGCCAGCAGAATGGTTCAGGGCGAAGAATCTGGGGCCAACGTCCTGACTTTC.

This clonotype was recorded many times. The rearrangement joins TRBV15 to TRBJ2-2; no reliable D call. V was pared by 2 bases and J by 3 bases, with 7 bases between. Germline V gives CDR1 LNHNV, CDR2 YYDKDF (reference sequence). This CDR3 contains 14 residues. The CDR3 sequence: CATSRLLHTGELFF. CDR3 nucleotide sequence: TGTGCCACCAGCAGATTACTTCACACCGGGGAGCTGTTTTTT.

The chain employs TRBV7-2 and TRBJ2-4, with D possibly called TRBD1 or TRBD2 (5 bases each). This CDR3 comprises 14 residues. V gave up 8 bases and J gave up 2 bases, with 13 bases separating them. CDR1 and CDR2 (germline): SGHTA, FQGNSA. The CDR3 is CASANGGSKNIQYF. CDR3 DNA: TGTGCCAGCGCTAATGGGGGTTCCAAAAACATTCAGTACTTC.

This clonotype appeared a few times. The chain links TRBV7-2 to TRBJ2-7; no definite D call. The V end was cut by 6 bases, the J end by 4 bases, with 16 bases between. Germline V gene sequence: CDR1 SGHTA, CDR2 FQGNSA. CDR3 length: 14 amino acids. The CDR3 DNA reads TGTGCCAGCAGATTTGGCGGTACTTATTACGAGCAGTACTTC. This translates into CASRFGGTYYEQYF.

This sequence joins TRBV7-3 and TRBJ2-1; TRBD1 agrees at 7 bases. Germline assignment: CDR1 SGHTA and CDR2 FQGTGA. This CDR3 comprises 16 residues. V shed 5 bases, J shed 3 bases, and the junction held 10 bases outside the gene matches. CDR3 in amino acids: CASSPDGTVLYNEQFF. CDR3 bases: TGTGCCAGCAGCCCAGACGGGACAGTACTCTACAATGAGCAGTTCTTC.

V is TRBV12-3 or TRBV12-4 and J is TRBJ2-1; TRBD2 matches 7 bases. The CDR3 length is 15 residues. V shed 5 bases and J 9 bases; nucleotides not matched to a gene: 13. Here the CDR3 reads CASSLIHGGGSEQFF. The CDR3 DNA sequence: TGTGCCAGCAGTCTAATCCATGGGGGGGGTTCTGAGCAGTTCTTC.

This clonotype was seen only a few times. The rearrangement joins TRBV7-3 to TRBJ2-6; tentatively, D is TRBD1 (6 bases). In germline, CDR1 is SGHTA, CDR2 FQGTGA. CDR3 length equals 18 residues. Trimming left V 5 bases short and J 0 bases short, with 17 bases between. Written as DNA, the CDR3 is TGTGCCAGCAGCCCTGGAGGCAGGGGTCACTCTGGGGCCAACGTCCTGACTTTC. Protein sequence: CASSPGGRGHSGANVLTF.

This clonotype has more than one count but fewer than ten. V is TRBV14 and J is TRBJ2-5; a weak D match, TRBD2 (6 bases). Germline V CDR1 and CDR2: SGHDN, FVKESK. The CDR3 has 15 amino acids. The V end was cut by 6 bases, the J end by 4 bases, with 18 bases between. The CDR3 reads CASSSAGNTRETQYF. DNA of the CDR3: TGTGCCAGCAGTTCAGCGGGCAACACACGAGAGACCCAGTACTTC. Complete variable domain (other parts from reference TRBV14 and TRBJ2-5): EAGVTQFPSHSVIEKGQTVTLRCDPISGHDNLYWYRRVMGKEIKFLLHFVKESKQDESGMPNNRFLAERTGGTYSTLKVQPAELEDSGVYFCASSSAGNTRETQYFGPGTRLLVL.

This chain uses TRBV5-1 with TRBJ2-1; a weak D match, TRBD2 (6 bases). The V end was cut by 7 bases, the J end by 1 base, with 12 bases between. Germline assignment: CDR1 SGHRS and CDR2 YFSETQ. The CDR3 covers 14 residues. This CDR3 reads CASRRAASYNEQFF. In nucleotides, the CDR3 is TGCGCCAGCCGGAGGGCCGCGTCCTACAATGAGCAGTTCTTC.

Written as DNA, the CDR3 is TGTGCCATCAGTGAAGGACGGATTGAAGCTTTCTTT. Amino acid sequence: CAISEGRIEAFF. The rearrangement links TRBV10-3 to TRBJ1-1; no clear D gene. CDR3 length equals 12 residues. The germline gives CDR1 ENHRY, CDR2 SYGVKD. V was shortened by 3 bases and J by 7 bases, with 9 bases between the two germline ends.

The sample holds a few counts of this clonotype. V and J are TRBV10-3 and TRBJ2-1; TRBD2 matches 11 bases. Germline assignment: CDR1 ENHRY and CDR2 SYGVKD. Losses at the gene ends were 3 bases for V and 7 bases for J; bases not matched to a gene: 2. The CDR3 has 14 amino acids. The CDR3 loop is CAISEIAGGNEQFF. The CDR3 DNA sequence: TGTGCCATCAGTGAAATAGCGGGAGGGAATGAGCAGTTCTTC.

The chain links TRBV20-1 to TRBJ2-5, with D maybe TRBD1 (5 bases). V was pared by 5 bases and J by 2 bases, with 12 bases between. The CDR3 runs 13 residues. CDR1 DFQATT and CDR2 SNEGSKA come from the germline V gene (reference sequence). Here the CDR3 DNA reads TGCAGTGCTCGCCCTAGGGGTCAAGAGACCCAGTACTTC. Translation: CSARPRGQETQYF.

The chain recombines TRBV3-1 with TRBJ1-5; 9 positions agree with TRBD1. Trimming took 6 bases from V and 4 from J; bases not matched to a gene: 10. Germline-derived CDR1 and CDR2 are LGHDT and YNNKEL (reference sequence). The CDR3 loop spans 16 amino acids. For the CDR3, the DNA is TGTGCCAGCAGTGATACCGGGACAGGGAGGAATCAGCCCCAGCATTTT. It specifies CASSDTGTGRNQPQHF.

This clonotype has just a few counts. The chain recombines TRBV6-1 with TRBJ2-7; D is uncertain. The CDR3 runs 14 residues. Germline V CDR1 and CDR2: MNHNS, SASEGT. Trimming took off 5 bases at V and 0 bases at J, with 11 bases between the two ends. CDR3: CASSLDPTSYEQYF. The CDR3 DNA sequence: TGTGCCAGCAGTCTAGACCCGACCTCCTACGAGCAGTACTTC.